What follows are 17 T cell receptor beta chains derived from one specimen sequenced in a study of cytomegalovirus exposure and HLA in healthy donors (TCRdb year 2017). Preparation of the library involved the immunoSEQ multiplex PCR assay. The immuneACCESS repertoire file appears here via TCRdb, limited to in-frame rearrangements. These files lack a portion of the clones; in checked studies, under half of the deficit traces to unresolved V genes, and the cause of the others is not known. The sample contains approximately 130,000 clones, approximately 90% of them found a single time. About 1.9% of the sample comes from the top ten. The sequenced sample was PBMCs. The receptors were sampled from a young woman in good health and CMV-seronegative.

This clone was picked up one time. The chain is built from TRBV29-1 and TRBJ1-1, with D tentatively TRBD1 (6 bases). CDR3 length: 15 amino acids. Germline values: CDR1 SQVTM, CDR2 ANQGSEA. V gave up 5 bases and J gave up 0 bases, with 16 bases separating them. CDR3 protein: CSVSNRGQLNTEAFF. The DNA of the CDR3 is TGCAGCGTTTCCAATCGAGGACAGCTGAACACTGAAGCTTTCTTT.

The chain employs TRBV9 and TRBJ2-3; the match to TRBD2 covers 7 bases. The germline V gene encodes CDR1 SGDLS and CDR2 YYNGEE. CDR3 length: 15 amino acids. J lost 6 bases, V lost 1 base, and 8 bases had no gene match. CDR3 amino acids: CASSVTLQGGDTQYF. The CDR3 DNA reads TGTGCCAGCAGCGTAACGCTGCAGGGAGGGGATACGCAGTATTTT.

CDR3 coding DNA: TGCAGCGTTGGAGAGGACAGGCGCCGATCTACCCAAGAGACCCAGTACTTC. Amino acids: CSVGEDRRRSTQETQYF. The chain uses TRBV29-1 and TRBJ2-5, with TRBD1 matching 7 bases. CDR3 length: 17 residues. In germline, CDR1 is SQVTM, CDR2 ANQGSEA. The V and J ends lost 4 bases and 1 base, in that order; junction bases with no gene match: 15. The full variable domain, completed using reference TRBV29-1 and TRBJ2-5, is SAVISQKPSRDICQRGTSLTIQCQVDSQVTMMFWYRQQPGQSLTLIATANQGSEATYESGFVIDKFPISRPNLTFSTLTVSNMSPEDSSIYLCSVGEDRRRSTQETQYFGPGTRLLVL.

The genes are TRBV11-2 and TRBJ1-3; D is unclear. This CDR3 comprises 16 residues. The V gene's germline CDR1 is SGHAT and CDR2 FQNNGV. V lost 4 bases to trimming and J lost 0 bases, with 13 bases between them. Written as DNA, the CDR3 is TGTGCCAGCAGCTCCCCGACAATCCTCTCTGGAAACACCATATATTTT. This gives the protein CASSSPTILSGNTIYF.

J is TRBJ1-4 and V is TRBV5-1; TRBD1 matches at 9 bases. The CDR3 is made up of 18 amino acids. In germline, CDR1 is SGHRS, CDR2 YFSETQ. The trim removed 2 bases at V and 4 bases at J, leaving 12 bases unmatched. The CDR3 loop is CASSLGGQGNLNNEKLFF. For the CDR3, the DNA is TGCGCCAGCAGCTTAGGGGGACAGGGCAACCTTAATAATGAAAAACTGTTTTTT. The whole variable domain, filled in from reference TRBV5-1 and TRBJ1-4, reads KAGVTQTPRYLIKTRGQQVTLSCSPISGHRSVSWYQQTPGQGLQFLFEYFSETQRNKGNFPGRFSGRQFSNSRSEMNVSTLELGDSALYLCASSLGGQGNLNNEKLFFGSGTQLSVL.

The gene calls are TRBV18 and TRBJ2-7, with a tentative D call TRBD1 (6 bases). This CDR3 contains 13 residues. V lost 0 bases and J 6 bases, leaving 9 bases between the germline ends. Germline V gives CDR1 KGHSH, CDR2 LQKENI. The CDR3 loop reads CASSPPTGFEQYF. The CDR3 nucleotides are TGTGCCAGCTCACCACCAACAGGGTTCGAGCAGTACTTC.

This chain joins TRBV28 and TRBJ2-4, with D tentatively TRBD1 (6 bases). CDR3 size: 15 residues. V was clipped by 6 bases and J by 0 bases, with 12 bases between them. CDR1 and CDR2 (germline): MDHEN, SYDVKM. CDR3 nucleotides: TGTGCCAGCAGCCAGGGGTTGCTAGCCAAAAACATTCAGTACTTC. This sequence encodes CASSQGLLAKNIQYF. Supplemented by reference TRBV28 and TRBJ2-4, the full variable domain reads DVKVTQSSRYLVKRTGEKVFLECVQDMDHENMFWYRQDPGLGLRLIYFSYDVKMKEKGDIPEGYSVSREKKERFSLILESASTNQTSMYLCASSQGLLAKNIQYFGAGTRLSVL.

The chain links TRBV11-2 to TRBJ2-2, with no clear D. The V end was cut by 6 bases, the J end by 0 bases, with 17 bases between. This CDR3 is 17 amino acids long. In germline, CDR1 is SGHAT, CDR2 FQNNGV. DNA for the CDR3: TGTGCCAGCAGTATGGTGGCAGTCAGGACGAACACCGGGGAGCTGTTTTTT. Translation: CASSMVAVRTNTGELFF.

In DNA form, the CDR3 reads TGTGCCAGTAGTACCAGACAGGATGTTGGGGAAAAACTGTTTTTT. This translates into CASSTRQDVGEKLFF. V gene TRBV19 combines with J gene TRBJ1-4; a weak D match, TRBD1 (6 bases). The V gene lost 4 bases and the J gene lost 8 bases, with 17 bases spanning the gap. CDR1 and CDR2 (germline): LNHDA, SQIVND (reference sequence). The CDR3 is 15 amino acids.

The genes are TRBV5-6 and TRBJ2-5, with TRBD1 identical over 10 bases. Trimming removed 4 bases from V and 4 bases from J; junction bases left unmatched: 10. The germline gives CDR1 SGHDT, CDR2 YYEEEE. The CDR3 extends over 16 amino acids. The CDR3 protein is CASSPGGTGVTETQYF. In DNA form, the CDR3 reads TGTGCCAGCAGCCCGGGGGGGACAGGGGTAACAGAGACCCAGTACTTC.

The table lists this clone with a count of one. The gene calls are TRBV7-3 and TRBJ1-1; TRBD1 might be the D (5 bases). The CDR3 has 14 residues. Deletions cut 4 bases from V and 6 bases from J, with 15 bases between. Looked up from germline, CDR1 is SGHTA and CDR2 is FQGTGA. The CDR3 coding sequence is TGTGCCAGCAGCTCCAGAGGCGGGGGATCTGAAGCTTTCTTT. It yields the protein CASSSRGGGSEAFF.

In its sample, this clone was seen once. The chain joins TRBV5-4 to TRBJ2-1, with a possible D match to TRBD2 (7 bases). V was clipped by 4 bases and J by 6 bases, with 20 bases between them. The CDR3 has 16 amino acids. The germline gives CDR1 SGHNT, CDR2 YYREEE (reference sequence). As DNA, the CDR3 is TGTGCCAGCAGCCTCTCCGGGGGGCCGATCGGCAATGAGCAGTTCTTC. Protein product: CASSLSGGPIGNEQFF.

The chain links TRBV9 to TRBJ1-2; TRBD1 agrees at 11 bases. V was clipped by 6 bases and J by 8 bases; unmatched bases: 12. The CDR3 contains 15 residues. Looked up from germline, CDR1 is SGDLS and CDR2 is YYNGEE. CDR3 in DNA: TGTGCCAGCAATCTGCGGCGGACAGGGGGCAGGGGCTACACCTTC. Protein: CASNLRRTGGRGYTF.

The gene calls are TRBV6-5 and TRBJ2-5; possible D gene TRBD2, 6 bases. Germline CDR1 reads MNHEY; CDR2 reads SVGAGI. The V end was cut by 5 bases, the J end by 8 bases, with 21 bases between. This CDR3 is built from 15 residues. Here the CDR3 DNA reads TGTGCCAGCAGTCTTGCATTGGGGACTGCGGATACCCAGTACTTC. Its protein product is CASSLALGTADTQYF.

V and J are TRBV7-6 and TRBJ2-4, with 14 bases fitting TRBD2. V lost 5 bases and J lost 6; bases outside the gene matches: 3. Germline CDR1 and CDR2: SGHVS and FNYEAQ. This CDR3 has 15 residues. The CDR3 coding sequence is TGTGCCAGCAGCCCTGGGACTAGCGGGAGAAACATTCAGTACTTC. Its protein is CASSPGTSGRNIQYF.

The chain recombines TRBV21-1 with TRBJ2-4; TRBD1 is the table's D call, not checked against the DNA. TRBV21-1 is listed as a pseudogene. This CDR3 spans 14 amino acids. The CDR3 region has the DNA TGTGCCAGCAGACGCACAGTAGCCAAAAACATTCAGTACTTC. Translating gives CASRRTVAKNIQYF.

The chain carries TRBV29-1 and TRBJ2-5, with D unresolved. V lost 3 bases and J lost 6, with 14 bases in between. CDR1 and CDR2 (germline): SQVTM, ANQGSEA. This CDR3 region has 13 residues. The CDR3 bases are TGCAGCGTTGACGAAAGGTCGACTCAGACCCAGTACTTC. Its translation is CSVDERSTQTQYF.